This T cell receptor (beta chain) was obtained from a study of blood T cell repertoires in COVID-19. Study summary: The United States, Italy and Spain provided the acute and convalescent COVID-19 samples.

TCRdb keeps only in-frame clones here, not all; method: immunoSEQ multiplex PCR. The sample consists of about 340,000 clones, about 86% of them appearing once. The clonotype originates from a man under 40 with active or convalescent COVID-19. Specimen: peripheral blood.

The DNA of the CDR3 is TGTGCCAGCAGTCCCGGGACTAGCGGATCCTACGAGCAGTACTTC. Protein: CASSPGTSGSYEQYF. The V gene is TRBV28, the J gene TRBJ2-7; 11 bases match TRBD2. Unmatched junction bases numbered 4, after V lost 5 bases and J lost 1 base. Per the germline V gene, CDR1 is MDHEN and CDR2 is SYDVKM. The CDR3 has 15 amino acids.